Presented here are 11 T cell receptor beta chains from one specimen sequenced in a study of OX40 agonist ivuxolimab in advanced cancers. TCRdb keeps only in-frame clones here, not all; method: immunoSEQ multiplex PCR. The repertoire has some 40,000 clones, 80% to 90% of them found once; the top ten carry roughly 0.53%. The specimen comprised CD4+ or CD8+ T cells sorted from blood, sampled in a trial of the OX40 agonist ivuxolimab. These receptors were taken from an adult with an advanced solid tumor such as melanoma, head and neck, liver or kidney cancer.

This chain connects TRBV5-1 to TRBJ2-3; 9 bases agree with TRBD2. The CDR3 has 14 residues. With 7 bases clipped from V and 4 bases from J, the junction kept 7 bases outside the gene matches. In germline, CDR1 is SGHRS, CDR2 YFSETQ. CDR3: CASVPGGGADTQYF. CDR3 sequence (DNA): TGCGCCAGCGTCCCCGGCGGGGGGGCAGATACGCAGTATTTT.

In this sample, this clone is medium-sized. This sequence joins TRBV7-2 and TRBJ1-4; D might be TRBD1 (5 bases). Trimming stripped 3 bases from V and 5 bases from J, with 10 bases between. The germline V gene encodes CDR1 SGHTA and CDR2 FQGNSA. The CDR3 is 14 amino acids. For the CDR3, the DNA is TGTGCCAGCAGCTTGACAGCGTTAAATGAAAAACTGTTTTTT. It encodes CASSLTALNEKLFF.

This chain joins TRBV7-2 and TRBJ1-5; TRBD1 is a possible D gene (6 bases). The length of the CDR3 is 15 residues. Germline V gives CDR1 SGHTA, CDR2 FQGNSA. Trimming took 4 bases from V and 0 from J, leaving 10 bases between them. In nucleotides, the CDR3 is TGTGCCAGCAGCTCCGGGACACATAGCAATCAGCCCCAGCATTTT. Its translation is CASSSGTHSNQPQHF.

The gene calls are TRBV10-1 and TRBJ2-2; possible D gene TRBD2, 6 bases. The ends were cut back, 10 bases at V and 6 bases at J, with 15 bases in the middle. Germline CDR1 is WNHNN and CDR2 is SYGVQD (reference sequence). This CDR3 comprises 13 residues. CDR3: CATSRGLAGELFF. In DNA form, the CDR3 reads TGCGCCACTTCTCGGGGGTTGGCCGGGGAGCTGTTTTTT.

The CDR3: CASSLGPFSGGDYEQYF. CDR3 sequence (DNA): TGCGCCAGCAGCTTGGGCCCCTTTAGTGGGGGGGACTACGAGCAGTACTTC. The chain joins TRBV5-1 to TRBJ2-7, with TRBD2 matching 7 bases. With V trimmed by 0 bases and J by 3 bases, 12 bases remained unmatched. CDR1 and CDR2 from the germline V gene are SGHRS and YFSETQ. The CDR3 has 17 amino acids.

To note about this clone: A much larger clonotype is one base distant, so this may be a read error. Additional DNA sequences in this sample encode the identical CDR3. This chain connects TRBV2 to TRBJ1-1; D is unresolved. Germline lookup yields CDR1 SNHLY and CDR2 FYNNEI. CDR3 length equals 13 residues. In DNA, the CDR3 is TGTGCCAGCAGGGAAATATCCGACACCGAAGCTTTCTTT. The encoded protein is CASREISDTEAFF.

V usage is TRBV15 and J usage is TRBJ1-2; 9 positions match TRBD1. Germline lookup yields CDR1 LNHNV and CDR2 YYDKDF (reference sequence). The V segment lost 1 base and the J segment 2 bases; nucleotides outside the gene matches: 5. The CDR3 consists of 16 residues. The DNA of the CDR3 is TGTGCCACCAGCAGAGGAAGGGACAGGGCCAACTATGGCTACACCTTC. Translation gives CATSRGRDRANYGYTF.

As regards this clone: At one of its ends the junction is not consistent with the germline gene, which may arise from a read error. J is TRBJ2-7 and V is TRBV7-7, with D perhaps TRBD1 (6 bases). Germline values: CDR1 SSHAT, CDR2 FNYEAQ (reference sequence). This CDR3 contains 15 residues. CDR3 region: CASSQGPGTVYEQYF. In nucleotides, the CDR3 is TGTGCTAGCAGCCAGGGGCCGGGTACGGTGTACGAGCAGTACTTC.

This clone was found once. This chain connects TRBV6-1 to TRBJ2-1; tentatively, D is TRBD2 (7 bases). The CDR3 has 15 amino acids. The germline V gene has CDR1 MNHNS and CDR2 SASEGT. Trimming pared 6 bases from V and 7 bases from J, leaving 19 bases between. CDR3 region: CASRGGGSGVNEQFF. The DNA for the CDR3 is TGTGCCAGCAGAGGGGGGGGGTCCGGAGTGAATGAGCAGTTCTTC.

The J gene is TRBJ1-5, the V gene TRBV29-1; D is undetermined. V was pared by 4 bases and J by 6 bases, with 19 bases between. The length of the CDR3 is 15 residues. Germline CDR1 SQVTM, CDR2 ANQGSEA. CDR3 region: CSVVPGPAGSQPQHF. CDR3 DNA sequence: TGCAGCGTTGTCCCAGGACCAGCCGGTAGTCAGCCCCAGCATTTT.

The genes are TRBV27 and TRBJ2-3, with 8 bases fitting TRBD2. V gave up 6 bases and J gave up 0 bases; unmatched junction bases: 8. The germline V gene has CDR1 MNHEY and CDR2 SMNVEV (reference sequence). The CDR3 consists of 16 residues. CDR3 bases: TGTGCCAGCAGACGTGCGGGGGGTTCTAGCACAGATACGCAGTATTTT. This sequence encodes CASRRAGGSSTDTQYF.